Below, 6 T cell receptor beta chains from the same sample are listed, as sequenced in a study of shared clonotypes between healthy human individuals. The data were produced by immunoSEQ multiplex PCR, yet TCRdb's version contains in-frame clones alone and is incomplete. The data show about 2 million clones, 90% to 95% seen once. The sequencing sample was made of naive CD4+ T cells sorted from blood. Sample subset: CD45RA+ positively selected. The source is a young man in good health.

The V call is TRBV7-2, the J call TRBJ1-2, with unresolved D. The CDR3 totals 14 residues. V was cut by 1 base and J by 7 bases, with 13 bases left in between. Per the germline V gene, CDR1 is SGHTA and CDR2 is FQGNSA. The CDR3 DNA sequence: TGTGCCAGCAGCTTAGTTCTATCGGCGGGTGGCTACACCTTC. This encodes CASSLVLSAGGYTF.

The genes are TRBV2 and TRBJ1-2; D might be TRBD1 (5 bases). V lost 3 bases and J 5 bases, leaving 13 bases between the germline ends. Germline CDR1 reads SNHLY; CDR2 reads FYNNEI. This CDR3 is 14 amino acids long. The DNA for the CDR3 is TGTGCCAGCAGTGAGGGGGAAGGGTGGTATGGCTACACCTTC. As protein: CASSEGEGWYGYTF.

About this clone itself: The junction departs from germline at one end; a sequencing error may be responsible. This same CDR3 is encoded by further DNA sequences in the sample. This chain links TRBV18 with TRBJ1-2; maybe TRBD1 (6 bases). This CDR3 comprises 12 residues. Per germline, CDR1 KGHSH and CDR2 LQKENI. CDR3 residues: CASSPEGGGYTF. The CDR3 DNA reads TGCGCCAGCTCACCAGAAGGGGGTGGCTACACCTTC.

V is TRBV5-4 and J is TRBJ2-5; TRBD1 is a possible D gene (7 bases). The CDR3 runs 17 residues. Germline V gene lookup returns CDR1 SGHNT and CDR2 YYREEE (reference sequence). The germline V and J ends were trimmed by 0 bases and 1 base, with 16 bases remaining between them. The CDR3 loop is CASSLGQGGPLQETQYF. The CDR3 DNA reads TGTGCCAGCAGCTTGGGACAGGGAGGACCACTCCAAGAGACCCAGTACTTC.

The chain is built from TRBV5-4 and TRBJ2-1; a possible D gene is TRBD2 (5 bases). The germline V and J ends were trimmed by 5 bases and 4 bases, with 13 bases remaining between them. CDR1 is SGHNT and CDR2 is YYREEE in the germline V gene (reference sequence). The length of the CDR3 is 14 residues. The CDR3 protein is CASSYGPGYNEQFF. The CDR3 coding sequence is TGTGCCAGCAGTTACGGACCGGGGTACAATGAGCAGTTCTTC.

To note about this clone: At one end the junction does not follow the germline gene, possibly because of a read error. The chain is built from TRBV27 and TRBJ1-5; unclear D gene. CDR3 size: 16 residues. Germline V CDR1 and CDR2: MNHEY, SMNVEV (reference sequence). The CDR3 loop reads CASSLSPTGSNQPQHF. The CDR3 DNA is TGTGCCAGCAGTCTATCTCCCACGGGCAGCAATCAGCCCCAGCATTTT.